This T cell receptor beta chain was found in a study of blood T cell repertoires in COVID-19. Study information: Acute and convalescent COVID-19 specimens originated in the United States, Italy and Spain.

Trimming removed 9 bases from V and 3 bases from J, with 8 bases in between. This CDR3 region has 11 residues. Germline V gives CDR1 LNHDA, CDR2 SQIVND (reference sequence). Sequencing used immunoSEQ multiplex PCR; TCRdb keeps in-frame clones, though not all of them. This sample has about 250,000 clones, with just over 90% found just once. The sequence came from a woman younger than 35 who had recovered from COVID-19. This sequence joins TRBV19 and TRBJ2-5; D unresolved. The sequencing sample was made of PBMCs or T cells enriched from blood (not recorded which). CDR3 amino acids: CASRFEETQYF. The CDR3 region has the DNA TGTGCCAGCAGGTTCGAAGAGACCCAGTACTTC.